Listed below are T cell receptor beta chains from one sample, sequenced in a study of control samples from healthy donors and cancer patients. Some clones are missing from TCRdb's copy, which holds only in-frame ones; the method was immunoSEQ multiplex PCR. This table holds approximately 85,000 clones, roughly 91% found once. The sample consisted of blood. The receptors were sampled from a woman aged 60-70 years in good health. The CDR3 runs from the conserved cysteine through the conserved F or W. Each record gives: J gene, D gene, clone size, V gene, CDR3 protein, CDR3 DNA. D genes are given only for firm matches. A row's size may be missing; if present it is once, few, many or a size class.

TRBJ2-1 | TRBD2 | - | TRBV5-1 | CASSLGARAGGHNEQFF | TGCGCCAGCAGCTTGGGCGCACGAGCGGGGGGTCACAATGAGCAGTTCTTC
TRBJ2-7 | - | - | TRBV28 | CASSSGQWDEQYF | TGTGCCAGCAGCTCGGGGCAGTGGGACGAGCAGTACTTC
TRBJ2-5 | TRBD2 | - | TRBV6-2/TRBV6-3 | CASSLSGPQETQYF | TGTGCCAGCAGCCTTAGCGGGCCTCAAGAGACCCAGTACTTC
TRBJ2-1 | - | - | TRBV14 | CASSQKSVRAVWMGSHEQFF | TGTGCCAGCAGCCAAAAATCCGTCAGGGCCGTATGGATGGGATCCCATGAGCAGTTCTTC
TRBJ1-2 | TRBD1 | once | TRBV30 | CAWRTGGGYGYTF | TGTGCCTGGAGGACAGGGGGAGGCTATGGCTACACCTTC
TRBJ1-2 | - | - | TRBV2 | CASSPQVTNYGYTF | TGTGCCAGCAGCCCTCAGGTTACTAACTATGGCTACACCTTC
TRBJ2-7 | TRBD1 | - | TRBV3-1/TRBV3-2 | CASRYQGAYEQYF | TGTGCCAGCAGATATCAGGGGGCTTACGAGCAGTACTTC
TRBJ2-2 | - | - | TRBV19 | CASNPTGVRGTGELFF | TGTGCCAGTAACCCGACGGGGGTGCGTGGGACCGGGGAGCTGTTTTTT
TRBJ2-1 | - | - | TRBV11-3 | CASSWGGLEQFF | TGTGCCAGCAGCTGGGGGGGGCTTGAGCAGTTCTTC
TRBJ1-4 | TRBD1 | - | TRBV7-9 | CAIMEGQGYEKLFF | TGTGCCATTATGGAGGGACAGGGCTATGAAAAACTGTTTTTT
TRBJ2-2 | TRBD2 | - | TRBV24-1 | CATSDPGGGRTGELFF | TGTGCCACCAGTGATCCGGGCGGGGGGCGGACCGGGGAGCTGTTTTTT
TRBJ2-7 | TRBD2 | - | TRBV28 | CASSPLSGGYEQYF | TGTGCCTCTTCGCCTCTTTCGGGGGGCTACGAGCAGTACTTC
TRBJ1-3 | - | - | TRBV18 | CASSPPRLDSGNTIYF | TGTGCCAGCTCACCACCGCGTCTTGACTCTGGAAACACCATATATTTT
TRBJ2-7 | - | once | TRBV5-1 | CASTPRPGPYEQYF | TGCGCCAGCACCCCACGTCCAGGTCCCTACGAGCAGTACTTC
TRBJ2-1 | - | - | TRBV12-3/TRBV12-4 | CASSIDLNEQFF | TGTGCCAGCAGCATCGATCTCAATGAGCAGTTCTTC
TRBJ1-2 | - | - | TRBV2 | CASSEFGTWDSMF | TGTGCCAGCAGTGAATTTGGGACATGGGATTCGATGTTC